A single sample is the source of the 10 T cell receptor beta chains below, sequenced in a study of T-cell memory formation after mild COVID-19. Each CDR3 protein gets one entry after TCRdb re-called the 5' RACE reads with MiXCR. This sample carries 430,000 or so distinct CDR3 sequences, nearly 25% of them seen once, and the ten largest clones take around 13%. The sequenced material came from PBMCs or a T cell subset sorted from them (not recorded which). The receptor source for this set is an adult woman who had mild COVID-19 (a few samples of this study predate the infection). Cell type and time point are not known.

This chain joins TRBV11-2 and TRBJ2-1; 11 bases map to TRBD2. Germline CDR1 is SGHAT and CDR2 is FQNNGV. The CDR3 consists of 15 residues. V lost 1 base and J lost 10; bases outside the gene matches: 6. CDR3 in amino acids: CASSLGLAGGREQFF. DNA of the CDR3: TGTGCCAGCAGCTTAGGGCTAGCGGGGGGTCGCGAGCAGTTCTTC.

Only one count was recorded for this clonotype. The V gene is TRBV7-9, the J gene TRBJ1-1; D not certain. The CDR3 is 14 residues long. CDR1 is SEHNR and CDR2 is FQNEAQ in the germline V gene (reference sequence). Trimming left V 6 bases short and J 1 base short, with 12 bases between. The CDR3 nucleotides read TGTGCCAGCAGGCCCGGGGTCGGGAACACTGAAGCTTTCTTT. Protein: CASRPGVGNTEAFF.

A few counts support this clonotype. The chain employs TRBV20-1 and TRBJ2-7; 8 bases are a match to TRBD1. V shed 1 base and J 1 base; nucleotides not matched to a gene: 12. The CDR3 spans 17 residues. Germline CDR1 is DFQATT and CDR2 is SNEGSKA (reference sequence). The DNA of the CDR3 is TGCAGTGCTAGAGGGAACAGGGGGTCCAATTTTTCCTACGAGCAGTACTTC. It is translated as CSARGNRGSNFSYEQYF.

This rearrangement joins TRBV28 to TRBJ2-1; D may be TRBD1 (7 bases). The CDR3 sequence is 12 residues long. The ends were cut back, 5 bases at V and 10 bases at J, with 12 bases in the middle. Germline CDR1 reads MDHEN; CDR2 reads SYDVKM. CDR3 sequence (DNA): TGTGCCAGCAGTCCCCAGGGGGGCGAGCAGTTCTTC. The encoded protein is CASSPQGGEQFF.

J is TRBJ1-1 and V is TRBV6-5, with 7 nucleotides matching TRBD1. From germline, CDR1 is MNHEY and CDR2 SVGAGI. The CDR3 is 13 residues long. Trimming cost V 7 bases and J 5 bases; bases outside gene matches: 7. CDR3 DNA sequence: TGTGCCAGCATGAAGGGGGCAAGAACTGAAGCTTTCTTT. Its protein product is CASMKGARTEAFF.

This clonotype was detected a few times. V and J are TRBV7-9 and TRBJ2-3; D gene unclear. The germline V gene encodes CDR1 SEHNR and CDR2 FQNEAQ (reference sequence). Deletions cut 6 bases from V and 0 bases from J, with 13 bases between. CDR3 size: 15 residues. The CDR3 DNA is TGTGCCAGCAGACTTAGGACCCGGAGCACAGATACGCAGTATTTT. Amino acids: CASRLRTRSTDTQYF.

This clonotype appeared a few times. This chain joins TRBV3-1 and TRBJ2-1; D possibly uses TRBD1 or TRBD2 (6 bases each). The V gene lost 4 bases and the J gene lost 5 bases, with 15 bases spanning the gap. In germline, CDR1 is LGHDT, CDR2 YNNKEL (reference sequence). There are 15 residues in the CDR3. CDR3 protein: CASSPWRGVNNEQFF. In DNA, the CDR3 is TGTGCCAGCAGCCCATGGAGGGGGGTTAACAATGAGCAGTTCTTC.

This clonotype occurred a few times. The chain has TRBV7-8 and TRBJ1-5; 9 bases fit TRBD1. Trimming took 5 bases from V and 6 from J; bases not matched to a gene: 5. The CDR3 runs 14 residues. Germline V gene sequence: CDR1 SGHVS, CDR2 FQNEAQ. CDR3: CASSVQGAGQPQHF. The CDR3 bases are TGTGCCAGCAGCGTACAGGGGGCGGGTCAGCCCCAGCATTTT.

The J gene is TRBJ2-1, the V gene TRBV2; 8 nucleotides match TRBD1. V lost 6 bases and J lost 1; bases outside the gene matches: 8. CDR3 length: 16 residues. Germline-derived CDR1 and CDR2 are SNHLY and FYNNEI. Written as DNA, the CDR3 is TGTGCCAGCAGAGGTCAGGGGGCGAGTTCCTACAATGAGCAGTTCTTC. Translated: CASRGQGASSYNEQFF.

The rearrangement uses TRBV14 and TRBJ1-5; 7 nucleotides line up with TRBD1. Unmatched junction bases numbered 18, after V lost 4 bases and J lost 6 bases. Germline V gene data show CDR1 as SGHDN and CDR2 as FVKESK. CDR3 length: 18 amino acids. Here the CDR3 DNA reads TGTGCCAGCAGCCCAGGGGGACTAGGATTCAATAAGAGTCAGCCCCAGCATTTT. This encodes CASSPGGLGFNKSQPQHF.